The sample holds a few counts of the clone carrying this T cell receptor (beta chain). The antigen is unknown. This sample is drawn from a study of identical twins. V gave up 4 bases and J gave up 4 bases, with 15 bases separating them. The CDR3 loop spans 14 amino acids. Per germline, CDR1 DFQATT and CDR2 SNEGSKA (reference sequence). Template switching created a universal primer site, and the cDNA included unique molecular identifiers. A single record per CDR3 protein comes from TCRdb applying MiXCR to the 5' RACE reads. The table records 400,000 to 500,000 distinct CDR3 sequences, around 20% of them present only once. Whole-study findings and limits: The abundant beta clonotypes from cord blood had fewer insertions, and memory repertoires had none of this.

The receptor was derived from a middle-aged man in good health. The rearrangement links TRBV20-1 to TRBJ2-3; D could derive from TRBD1 or TRBD2 (5 bases each). The sample was naive T cells sorted from blood. In DNA form, the CDR3 reads TGCAGTGCTATCGCCGGGGACGGCGCAGATACGCAGTATTTT. Translating gives CSAIAGDGADTQYF.